A selection of T cell receptor beta chains follows, all from one sample in a study of T-cell memory formation after mild COVID-19. TCRdb called the 5' RACE reads again in MiXCR, with one record for every CDR3 protein. The sample carries about 39,000 distinct CDR3 sequences, around 6.1% recorded once. The material sequenced was PBMCs or a T cell subset sorted from them (not recorded which). Receptors were obtained from an adult who had mild COVID-19 (a few samples of this study predate the infection). Cell type and time point are not known. CDR3s include the opening cysteine and the closing phenylalanine or tryptophan. Fields, in order: V gene, D gene, clone size, J gene, CDR3 protein, CDR3 DNA. The D gene is left open where the match is weak. Clone size is stated in some rows and not others, as once, few, many or a class when expanded.

>TRBV3-1|.|.|TRBJ1-6
CASSQGGTVAYNSPLHF
TGTGCCAGCAGCCAAGGCGGAACAGTTGCCTATAATTCACCCCTCCACTTT
>TRBV7-3|.|few|TRBJ2-2
CASSNPSTGSGELFF
TGTGCCAGCAGCAACCCGAGCACGGGAAGCGGGGAGCTGTTTTTT
>TRBV3-1|TRBD1|.|TRBJ1-2
CASSQTARTGAGGYTF
TGTGCCAGCAGCCAAACAGCTAGGACAGGGGCTGGTGGCTACACCTTC
>TRBV5-1|.|.|TRBJ2-1
CASSLAPRAYNEQFF
TGCGCCAGCAGCTTGGCACCGAGAGCCTACAATGAGCAGTTCTTC
>TRBV30|TRBD1|few|TRBJ1-3
CAWSKSGTAGNTIYF
TGTGCCTGGAGTAAGTCCGGGACAGCTGGAAACACCATATATTTT
>TRBV5-5|.|many|TRBJ2-5
CASSSVAMGQETQYF
TGTGCCAGCAGCTCAGTAGCAATGGGGCAAGAGACCCAGTACTTC
>TRBV5-6|.|.|TRBJ2-7
CASSLRSYEQYF
TGTGCCAGCAGCTTGCGCTCCTACGAGCAGTACTTC
>TRBV5-1|TRBD1|many|TRBJ2-5
CASSKRPGQGQETQYF
TGCGCCAGCAGCAAACGGCCGGGACAGGGGCAAGAGACCCAGTACTTC
>TRBV11-2|TRBD1|.|TRBJ2-7
CASSLGDRTIYEQYF
TGTGCCAGCAGCTTAGGGGACAGGACAATCTACGAGCAGTACTTC
>TRBV3-1|.|many|TRBJ2-2
CASSYLDNTGELFF
TGTGCCAGCAGCTACCTGGACAACACCGGGGAGCTGTTTTTT
>TRBV3-1|TRBD2|few|TRBJ2-1
CASRTSGGNNEQFF
TGTGCCAGCAGGACTAGCGGGGGAAACAATGAGCAGTTCTTC
>TRBV5-1|TRBD1|many|TRBJ2-7
CASSLTGGYSYEQYF
TGCGCCAGCAGCTTAACAGGGGGCTATTCCTACGAGCAGTACTTC
>TRBV5-1|TRBD2|many|TRBJ2-3
CASRLAGGEIDTQYF
TGCGCCAGCAGATTAGCGGGAGGCGAGATAGATACGCAGTATTTT
>TRBV5-4|TRBD1|few|TRBJ2-5
CASSLAGGRETQYF
TGTGCCAGCAGCTTGGCAGGGGGCAGGGAGACCCAGTACTTC
>TRBV19|.|.|TRBJ2-2
CASRSGTYGELFF
TGTGCCAGTAGGAGTGGGACGTACGGGGAGCTGTTTTTT
>TRBV6-5|TRBD1|.|TRBJ1-3
CASSYSTGDYGNTIYF
TGTGCCAGCAGTTACTCGACAGGGGACTACGGAAACACCATATATTTT
>TRBV7-9|.|few|TRBJ1-4
CASRASRPIF
TGTGCCAGCAGGGCTTCCAGGCCCATTTTT
>TRBV20-1|.|many|TRBJ1-1
CSAPQPQGNTEAFF
TGCAGTGCCCCCCAACCCCAGGGTAACACTGAAGCTTTCTTT
>TRBV12-3/TRBV12-4|.|many|TRBJ1-1
CASNSRPPGTEAFF
TGTGCCAGCAACTCCCGGCCCCCGGGGACTGAAGCTTTCTTT
>TRBV11-2|.|.|TRBJ2-7
CASSLASYYEQYF
TGTGCCAGCAGCTTAGCATCCTACTACGAGCAGTACTTC
>TRBV20-1|.|few|TRBJ2-3
CSARDLGRRADTQYF
TGCAGTGCTAGAGATTTGGGCCGCCGGGCAGATACGCAGTATTTT
>TRBV5-1|TRBD2|many|TRBJ2-2
CASSLVAGTGELFF
TGCGCCAGCAGCTTGGTAGCGGGCACCGGGGAGCTGTTTTTT
>TRBV7-6|.|many|TRBJ2-7
CASSLGAGGSSYEQYF
TGTGCCAGCAGCTTAGGGGCAGGCGGTAGCTCCTACGAGCAGTACTTC
>TRBV12-3/TRBV12-4|TRBD2|many|TRBJ2-3
CASRPGGSYTDTQYF
TGTGCCAGCAGGCCGGGGGGGTCCTACACAGATACGCAGTATTTT
>TRBV20-1|.|many|TRBJ1-1
CSALDGMNTEAFF
TGCAGTGCTTTAGACGGCATGAACACTGAAGCTTTCTTT
>TRBV5-1|TRBD1|many|TRBJ1-1
CASSPGTGRFGSGTEAFF
TGCGCCAGCAGCCCCGGGACAGGCCGGTTCGGGTCCGGCACTGAAGCTTTCTTT
>TRBV5-1|TRBD1|many|TRBJ2-7
CASSLGDRDRVEQYF
TGCGCCAGCAGCTTGGGAGACCGGGACAGGGTCGAGCAGTACTTC
>TRBV7-7|TRBD2|few|TRBJ2-1
CASSETAGSSYNEQFF
TGTGCCAGCAGTGAGACAGCGGGGAGCTCCTACAATGAGCAGTTCTTC
>TRBV4-2|TRBD2|.|TRBJ2-2
CASSLAGGNTGELFF
TGTGCCAGCAGCCTAGCGGGGGGGAACACCGGGGAGCTGTTTTTT
>TRBV5-8|.|few|TRBJ2-2
CASSLVRGASTGELFF
TGTGCCAGCAGCTTGGTCCGGGGGGCGAGCACCGGGGAGCTGTTTTTT
>TRBV19|.|many|TRBJ2-2
CASSITANTGELFF
TGTGCCAGTAGTATCACAGCAAACACCGGGGAGCTGTTTTTT
>TRBV7-9|.|few|TRBJ2-1
CASSPRWSVAQFF
TGTGCCAGCAGCCCCCGGTGGTCTGTCGCGCAGTTCTTC
>TRBV9|TRBD2|.|TRBJ2-1
CASSANLAGGQGEQFF
TGTGCCAGCAGCGCCAACCTAGCGGGAGGGCAGGGTGAGCAGTTCTTC
>TRBV7-9|TRBD2|many|TRBJ2-5
CASSPADYSGGLETQYF
TGTGCCAGCAGCCCGGCTGACTATAGCGGGGGACTGGAGACCCAGTACTTC
>TRBV5-1|TRBD1|many|TRBJ2-5
CASSLSGQGEFETQYF
TGCGCCAGCAGCTTGTCCGGACAGGGGGAATTCGAGACCCAGTACTTC
>TRBV6-5|.|.|TRBJ2-7
CASTSTGFDEQYF
TGTGCCAGCACCAGCACAGGGTTTGACGAGCAGTACTTC
>TRBV5-1|.|few|TRBJ1-3
CASSLAGSKVGNTIYF
TGCGCCAGCAGCTTGGCCGGGAGCAAGGTTGGAAACACCATATATTTT
>TRBV6-5|.|many|TRBJ1-5
CASSYSDMYQPQHF
TGTGCCAGCAGTTACTCTGATATGTACCAGCCCCAGCATTTT